The TCR beta chain described here comes from a study of a mutant IDH1 vaccine in newly diagnosed glioma. The overall study: Eight vaccine injections were given to patients in weeks 1, 3, 5, 7, 11, 15, 19 and 23.

CDR1 is MGHRA, CDR2 YSYEKL, per germline. V was cut by 5 bases and J by 2 bases, with 8 bases left in between. This CDR3 has 13 residues. On this clone itself: Its antigen remains unidentified.

Sequencing was performed with immunoSEQ multiplex PCR; in TCRdb, only in-frame clones are kept and a portion is missing. The sample carries 60,000 to 85,000 clones, approximately 85% recorded once. Stated time point: week 23, last vaccination. The content of each vaccine dose was 300 ug of mutant IDH1 20-mer peptide, and topical imiquimod accompanied it. Study results and caveats: Evidence of vaccine-induced immune responses was documented in about 93% of patients.

This rearrangement joins TRBV4-1 to TRBJ2-3; D not certain. Sample: PBMCs, taken from a glioma patient whose treatment included an IDH1 peptide vaccine. The receptor's source is a woman aged 45-65 years with glioma. The CDR3 loop is CASSGSVTDTQYF. Written as DNA, the CDR3 is TGCGCCAGCAGCGGAAGTGTCACAGATACGCAGTATTTT.